This T cell receptor (beta chain) was sequenced in a study of blood T cell repertoires in COVID-19. Measured with immunoSEQ multiplex PCR; TCRdb has only the in-frame clones, and not every one. This table holds roughly 100,000 clones, 85% to 95% found once. The V end was cut by 1 base, the J end by 3 bases, with 11 bases between. The germline CDR1 and CDR2 sequences are SGDLS and YYNGEE. The length of the CDR3 is 15 residues. The V call is TRBV9, the J call TRBJ2-1, with D perhaps TRBD2 (5 bases). Sample: peripheral blood. The clonotype comes from a man aged 45-60 years with active COVID-19. CDR3 in DNA: TGTGCCAGCAGCGTATTAGCGACCTACTACAATGAGCAGTTCTTC. The encoded protein is CASSVLATYYNEQFF. Full variable domain (outside the CDR3, taken from reference TRBV9 and TRBJ2-1): DSGVTQTPKHLITATGQRVTLRCSPRSGDLSVYWYQQSLDQGLQFLIQYYNGEERAKGNILERFSAQQFPDLHSELNLSSLELGDSALYFCASSVLATYYNEQFFGPGTRLTVL.